The source of this T cell receptor beta chain is a study of T cells in Graves' hyperthyroidism and ophthalmopathy. General study results and limits: Ophthalmopathy was identified by the model a median around 5.9 months ahead of onset.

Germline trimming cut 4 bases from V and 0 bases from J; bases unmatched to any gene: 5. CDR3 length: 17 amino acids. The V gene's germline CDR1 is SQVTM and CDR2 ANQGSEA. Regions amplified from RNA transcripts were the TCR beta CDR3 regions. Initially, a first-round RT-PCR of the TCR CDR3 employed the HTBI primer set. One entry per CDR3 protein results from TCRdb running MiXCR on the multiplex PCR reads. The sample yields around 350,000 distinct CDR3 sequences, around 25% seen once. This clonotype was picked up many times. No antigen is known for it. This chain connects TRBV29-1 to TRBJ2-1; 14 positions agree with TRBD2. The sequence was obtained from a man aged 45-65 years with Graves' hyperthyroidism. Sequenced: blood. The DNA of the CDR3 is TGCAGCGTTGCGGGACTAGCGGGAGCAGGCTCCTACAATGAGCAGTTCTTC. Translated, it gives CSVAGLAGAGSYNEQFF.